These 16 T cell receptor beta chains came from one sample sequenced in a study of blood T cell repertoires in COVID-19 (dated by TCRdb to the early 2020s). The library was made by the immunoSEQ multiplex PCR assay. Drawn from immuneACCESS, this table holds only the in-frame rearrangements with V and J called that TCRdb kept. Clones are partly lost; checked studies trace under half to an unresolved V gene and leave the rest unexplained. Recorded for this sample are tens of thousands of clones; about 90% of them occurred a single time. The top ten hold about 2.9% of the sample. The sample was peripheral blood. The receptors originated from a woman aged 50 to 60 with active or convalescent COVID-19.

The V and J genes are TRBV19 and TRBJ2-7; D uncertain. With 3 bases removed from V and 3 bases from J, the gap between germline ends came to 12 bases. The CDR3 is 14 residues long. Germline V gives CDR1 LNHDA, CDR2 SQIVND (reference sequence). The CDR3 nucleotides read TGTGCCAGTAGTATGGGTACGGGTAGCTACGAGCAGTACTTC. Its translation: CASSMGTGSYEQYF.

The CDR3 region is CASRGGDRVNTEAFF. As DNA, the CDR3 is TGTGCCAGTAGGGGAGGGGACAGGGTTAACACTGAAGCTTTCTTT. The chain employs TRBV19 and TRBJ1-1, with 9 bases lining up with TRBD1. Unmatched junction bases numbered 7, after V lost 6 bases and J lost 2 bases. Germline values: CDR1 LNHDA, CDR2 SQIVND (reference sequence). The CDR3 is 15 residues long.

This sequence joins TRBV6-6 and TRBJ2-7; 10 nucleotides align to TRBD2. CDR3 length: 16 residues. Germline CDR1 and CDR2: MNHNY and SVGAGI (reference sequence). J lost 3 bases, V lost 6 bases, and 11 bases had no gene match. CDR3 bases: TGTGCCAGCAGATTCCGTAGCGGGGGGCTCAACTACGAGCAGTACTTC. Amino acids: CASRFRSGGLNYEQYF.

The J gene is TRBJ2-5, the V gene TRBV9; D might be TRBD1 (9 bases). This CDR3 comprises 19 residues. Germline V CDR1 and CDR2: SGDLS, YYNGEE. V lost 4 bases to trimming and J lost 2 bases, with 27 bases between them. The CDR3 DNA sequence: TGTGCCAGCAGCCCACGGGGGGGGGACAGGGCGGACTTACAAGAGACCCAGTACTTC. This gives the protein CASSPRGGDRADLQETQYF.

This clone was seen just once. The V call is TRBV11-2, the J call TRBJ1-2; D gene ambiguous. With 5 bases removed from V and 2 bases from J, the gap between germline ends came to 9 bases. Germline V gene sequence: CDR1 SGHAT, CDR2 FQNNGV. CDR3 length equals 13 residues. CDR3 sequence reads: CASSPVSNYGYTF. The CDR3, as DNA: TGTGCCAGCAGCCCGGTCTCGAACTATGGCTACACCTTC.

This chain joins TRBV27 and TRBJ1-4; TRBD1 matches 8 bases. The CDR3 is 15 residues long. V gave up 1 base and J gave up 4 bases; unmatched junction bases: 2. The germline CDR1 and CDR2 sequences are MNHEY and SMNVEV (reference sequence). DNA for the CDR3: TGTGCCAGCAGTTTATTTACAGGGGGTAATGAAAAACTGTTTTTT. Its protein product is CASSLFTGGNEKLFF.

The chain carries TRBV24-1 and TRBJ2-4; a weak D match, TRBD1 (5 bases). The CDR3 has 16 residues. The germline V and J ends were trimmed by 9 bases and 0 bases, with 17 bases remaining between them. The germline V gene encodes CDR1 KGHDR and CDR2 SFDVKD. The CDR3 loop reads CATQGRLDVAKNIQYF. In nucleotides, the CDR3 is TGTGCCACCCAGGGCCGCCTCGACGTAGCCAAAAACATTCAGTACTTC.

This sequence joins TRBV19 and TRBJ1-1; a possible D gene is TRBD1 (5 bases). Germline assignment: CDR1 LNHDA and CDR2 SQIVND (reference sequence). The CDR3 loop spans 13 amino acids. Trimming removed 8 bases at V and 3 bases at J, with 13 bases between. CDR3 protein: CASRVGGYTEAFF. The DNA of the CDR3 is TGTGCCAGTCGAGTGGGGGGTTACACTGAAGCTTTCTTT.

This chain links TRBV5-4 with TRBJ2-5; TRBD2 is a possible D gene (6 bases). CDR1 SGHNT and CDR2 YYREEE come from the germline V gene (reference sequence). The V end lost 2 bases, the J end lost 5 bases, and 16 bases lay between the germline ends. The CDR3 is 15 residues long. The CDR3 spells CASSFEGRRGETQYF. For the CDR3, the DNA is TGTGCCAGCAGCTTCGAGGGGAGGAGGGGTGAGACCCAGTACTTC. The whole variable domain, filled in from reference TRBV5-4 and TRBJ2-5, reads ETGVTQSPTHLIKTRGQQVTLRCSSQSGHNTVSWYQQALGQGPQFIFQYYREEENGRGNFPPRFSGLQFPNYSSELNVNALELDDSALYLCASSFEGRRGETQYFGPGTRLLVL.

This chain joins TRBV9 and TRBJ1-2; possible D gene TRBD1, 6 bases. This CDR3 has 13 residues. Germline V gene sequence: CDR1 SGDLS, CDR2 YYNGEE. V dropped 0 bases and J dropped 3 bases, with 6 bases sitting between them. The chain's CDR3 is CASSVGTDYGYTF. CDR3 nucleotides: TGTGCCAGCAGCGTAGGGACAGACTATGGCTACACCTTC.

The chain employs TRBV7-6 and TRBJ1-1; 9 bases are shared with TRBD1. The germline V gene has CDR1 SGHVS and CDR2 FNYEAQ. The CDR3 consists of 15 residues. With 5 bases clipped from V and 3 bases from J, the junction kept 7 bases outside the gene matches. CDR3 DNA: TGTGCCAGCAGCCTGGGACAGGGAGGGGACACTGAAGCTTTCTTT. Translating it yields CASSLGQGGDTEAFF.

The V call is TRBV4-3, the J call TRBJ1-1; TRBD1 agrees at 8 bases. Per germline, CDR1 LGHNA and CDR2 YSLEER. The CDR3 has 15 residues. V was clipped by 0 bases and J by 5 bases; unmatched bases: 5. Here the CDR3 reads CASSQEDRAGTEAFF. The CDR3 bases are TGCGCCAGCAGCCAAGAGGACAGGGCGGGAACTGAAGCTTTCTTT.

This rearrangement joins TRBV5-4 to TRBJ1-3; 7 nucleotides align to TRBD1. The CDR3 totals 16 residues. Germline CDR1 is SGHNT and CDR2 is YYREEE (reference sequence). Trimming removed 4 bases from V and 0 bases from J; junction bases left unmatched: 7. The CDR3 loop reads CASSGDRVVSGNTIYF. In DNA form, the CDR3 reads TGTGCCAGCAGCGGGGACAGAGTTGTCTCTGGAAACACCATATATTTT.

V usage is TRBV4-2 and J usage is TRBJ1-2, with TRBD1 identical over 7 bases. V lost 1 base to trimming and J lost 10 bases; unmatched junction nucleotides: 9. CDR1 is LGHNA and CDR2 is YNFKEQ in the germline V gene. The CDR3 totals 14 residues. This chain's CDR3 is CASSQGRQGVDYTF. The CDR3 DNA reads as TGTGCCAGCAGCCAAGGGCGACAGGGAGTAGACTACACCTTC.

The CDR3 DNA sequence: TGTGCCAGCAGCTCGGACATTTCCTACGAGCAGTACTTC. Its protein product is CASSSDISYEQYF. V and J are TRBV7-2 and TRBJ2-7; perhaps TRBD1 as D (5 bases). The CDR3 loop spans 13 amino acids. CDR1 is SGHTA and CDR2 is FQGNSA in the germline V gene. The V end was cut by 4 bases, the J end by 1 base, with 8 bases between.

The chain carries TRBV7-9 and TRBJ1-4, with D possibly matching TRBD1 (5 bases). Looked up from germline, CDR1 is SEHNR and CDR2 is FQNEAQ (reference sequence). Between the trimmed V and J ends, which lost 5 bases and 6 bases, there was a span of 16 bases. The CDR3 extends over 15 amino acids. CDR3 coding DNA: TGTGCCAGCAGCCGATCGGGGGGGTTGGATGAAAAACTGTTTTTT. This codes for CASSRSGGLDEKLFF.